This T cell receptor (beta chain) was documented in a study of blood T cell repertoires in COVID-19 (dated by TCRdb to the early 2020s). Some background on the complete study: Samples covering the acute and convalescent phases of COVID-19 were provided by collaborators in the United States, Italy and Spain. The material from the prospective study consisted of cDNA or gDNA derived from T cells, B-cell-depleted T cells, or PBMCs. The dataset comprised deeply sampled blood TCRbeta repertoires from subjects exposed to, actively infected with, or recovered from COVID-19. The repertoires were released in a freely available public database meant as a resource for research on the immune response to SARS-CoV-2. The samples were drawn from two sources: the first 160 participants of the ongoing ImmuneRACE study, and approximately 1,300 subjects contributed by 6 global collaborators. Sample metadata almost always included a de-identified subject ID, COVID-19 status, age in years and sex. HLA class I and class II types, where available, came from metadata supplied by the sample provider rather than from assay-based typing. General study outcomes and caveats: How much clinical and demographic metadata was included differed by source and by participant, and the metadata was provided uncurated.

A second Seattle source provided samples from volunteer blood donors who had recovered from COVID-19. The collaborating institutions used their own protocols to collect whole blood in K2EDTA tubes. For TCRbeta analysis, collaborator samples were shipped as frozen whole blood, as isolated PBMCs, or as DNA extracted from either sample type. TCRbeta CDR3 regions were amplified from genomic DNA by means of the immunoSEQ Assay, a bias-controlled multiplex PCR. The authors' analysis ran thus. Nucleated cell counts per sample were estimated from amplification of reference gene primers within the assay. Sequence reads were collapsed and filtered to measure the absolute abundance of every unique TCRbeta CDR3 rearrangement. Productive Simpson clonality was computed per sample as the square root of Simpson's diversity index over productive rearrangements. TCRdb mirrors the immuneACCESS table, restricted to in-frame sequences. Some clones are absent from its copies; in checked studies, under half trace to an unresolved V gene, and the reason for the others is unknown. The V and J calls and the clone size are those of that table, but D and trimming were determined from the DNA. The sample has about 270,000 clones on record, around 86% of them singletons. Together, the top ten hold approximately 9.4% of the sample.

Trimming at the junction amounts to 2 bases on V and 6 bases on J, and the germline ends lie 5 bases apart. There are 11 amino acids in the CDR3, from cysteine to phenylalanine inclusive. The only DNA kept is the CDR3, 33 bases in frame from the first base. Only one count was recorded for this clone. Its antigen remains undetermined. The input lacks base qualities; no much larger clone sits a single base away. The chain is encoded by TRBV12-3 or TRBV12-4 joined to TRBJ2-7, with the D gene not confidently named. The sample consisted of peripheral blood. This sequence was found in a middle-aged man who had recovered from COVID-19. The DNA reads TGTGCCAGCAGTTTACAGTTCGAGCAGTACTTC. It codes for CASSLQFEQYF.